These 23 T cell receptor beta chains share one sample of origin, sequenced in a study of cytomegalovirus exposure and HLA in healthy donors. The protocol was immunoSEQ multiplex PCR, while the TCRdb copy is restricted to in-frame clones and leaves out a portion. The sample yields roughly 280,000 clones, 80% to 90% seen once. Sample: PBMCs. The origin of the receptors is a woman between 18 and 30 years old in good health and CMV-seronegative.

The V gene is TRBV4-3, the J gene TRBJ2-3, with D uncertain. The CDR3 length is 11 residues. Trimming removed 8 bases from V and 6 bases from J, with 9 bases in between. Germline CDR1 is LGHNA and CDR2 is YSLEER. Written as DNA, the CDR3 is TGCGCCAGCTCAACAGCTGATACGCAGTATTTT. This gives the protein CASSTADTQYF.

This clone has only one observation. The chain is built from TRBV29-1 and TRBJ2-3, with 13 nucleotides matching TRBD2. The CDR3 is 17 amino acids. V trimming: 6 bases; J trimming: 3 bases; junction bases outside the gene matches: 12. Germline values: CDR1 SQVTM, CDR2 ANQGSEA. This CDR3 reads CSVEKRPTSGRTDTQYF. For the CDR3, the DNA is TGCAGCGTAGAGAAAAGACCGACTAGCGGGAGGACAGATACGCAGTATTTT.

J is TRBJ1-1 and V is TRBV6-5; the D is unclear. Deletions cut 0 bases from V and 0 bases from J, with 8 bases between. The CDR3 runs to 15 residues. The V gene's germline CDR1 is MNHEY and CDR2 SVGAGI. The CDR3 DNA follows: TGTGCCAGCAGTTACTCGGGCCTCTTGAACACTGAAGCTTTCTTT. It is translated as CASSYSGLLNTEAFF.

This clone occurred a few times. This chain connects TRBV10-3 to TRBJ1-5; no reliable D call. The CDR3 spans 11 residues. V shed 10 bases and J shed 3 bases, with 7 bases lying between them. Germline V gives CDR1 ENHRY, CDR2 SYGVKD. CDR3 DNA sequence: TGTGCCACGGGGATCAATCAGCCCCAGCATTTT. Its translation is CATGINQPQHF.

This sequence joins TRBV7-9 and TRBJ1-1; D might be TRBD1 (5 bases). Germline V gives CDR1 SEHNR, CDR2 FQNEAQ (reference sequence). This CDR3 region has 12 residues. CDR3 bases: TGTGCTGGGGGGGGACCCAACACTGAAGCTTTCTTT. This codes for CAGGGPNTEAFF.

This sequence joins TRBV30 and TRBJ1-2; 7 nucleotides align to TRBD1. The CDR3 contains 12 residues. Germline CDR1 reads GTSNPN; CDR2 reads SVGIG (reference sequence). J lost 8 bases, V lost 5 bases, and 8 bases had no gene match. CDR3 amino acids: CAWEGARSGYTF. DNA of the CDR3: TGTGCCTGGGAGGGGGCAAGGTCGGGCTACACCTTC.

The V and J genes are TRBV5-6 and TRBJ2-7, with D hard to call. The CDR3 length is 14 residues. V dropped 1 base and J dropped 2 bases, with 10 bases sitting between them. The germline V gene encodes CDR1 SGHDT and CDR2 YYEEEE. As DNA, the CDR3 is TGTGCCAGCAGCTTGCGCGACAAGACCTACGAGCAGTACTTC. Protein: CASSLRDKTYEQYF.

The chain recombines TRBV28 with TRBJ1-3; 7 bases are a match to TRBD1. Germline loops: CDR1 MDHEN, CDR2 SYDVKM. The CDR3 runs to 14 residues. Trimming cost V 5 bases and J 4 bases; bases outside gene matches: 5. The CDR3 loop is CASSPTGKGNTIYF. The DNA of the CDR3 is TGTGCCAGCAGTCCGACAGGGAAGGGAAACACCATATATTTT. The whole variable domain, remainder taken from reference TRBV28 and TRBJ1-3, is DVKVTQSSRYLVKRTGEKVFLECVQDMDHENMFWYRQDPGLGLRLIYFSYDVKMKEKGDIPEGYSVSREKKERFSLILESASTNQTSMYLCASSPTGKGNTIYFGEGSWLTVV.

The CDR3, as DNA: TGTGCCAGCAGTTACTCGAGTGGGGGGGAGGGCACTGAAGCTTTCTTT. Residues: CASSYSSGGEGTEAFF. The rearrangement links TRBV6-5 to TRBJ1-1, with D possibly being TRBD1 (5 bases). This CDR3 has 16 residues. V lost 0 bases, J lost 4 bases, and 15 bases lay in between. The V gene's germline CDR1 is MNHEY and CDR2 SVGAGI.

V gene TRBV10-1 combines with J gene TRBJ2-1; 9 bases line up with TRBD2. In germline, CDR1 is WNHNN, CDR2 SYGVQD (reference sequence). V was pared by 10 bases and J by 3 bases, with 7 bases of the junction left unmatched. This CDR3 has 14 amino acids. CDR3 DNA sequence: TGCGCCACTTTGCTAGCGGGGAGCTACAATGAGCAGTTCTTC. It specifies CATLLAGSYNEQFF.

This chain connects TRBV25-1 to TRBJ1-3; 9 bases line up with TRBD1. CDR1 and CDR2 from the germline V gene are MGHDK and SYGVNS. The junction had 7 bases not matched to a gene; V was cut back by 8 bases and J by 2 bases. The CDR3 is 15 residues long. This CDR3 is CASASTGGTGNTIYF. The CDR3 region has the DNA TGTGCCAGCGCCTCGACAGGGGGGACTGGAAACACCATATATTTT.

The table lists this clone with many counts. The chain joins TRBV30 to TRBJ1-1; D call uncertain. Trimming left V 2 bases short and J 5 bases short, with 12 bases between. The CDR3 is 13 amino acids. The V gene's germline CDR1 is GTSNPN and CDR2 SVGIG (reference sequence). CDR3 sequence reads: CAWSYAGGTEAFF. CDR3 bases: TGTGCCTGGAGTTACGCAGGTGGGACTGAAGCTTTCTTT.

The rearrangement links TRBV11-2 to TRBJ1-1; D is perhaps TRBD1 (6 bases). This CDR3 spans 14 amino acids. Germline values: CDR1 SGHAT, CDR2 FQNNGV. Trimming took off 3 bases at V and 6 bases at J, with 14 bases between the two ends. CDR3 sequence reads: CASSFKGEGAEAFF. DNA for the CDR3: TGTGCCAGCAGCTTTAAGGGGGAAGGGGCTGAAGCTTTCTTT.

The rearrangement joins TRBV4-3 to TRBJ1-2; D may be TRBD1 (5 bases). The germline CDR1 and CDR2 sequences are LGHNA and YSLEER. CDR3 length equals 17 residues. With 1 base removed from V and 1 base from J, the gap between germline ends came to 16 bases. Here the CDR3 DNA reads TGCGCCAGCAGCCAAGTTCCGGAACAGGTTTTTAACTATGGCTACACCTTC. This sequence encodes CASSQVPEQVFNYGYTF.

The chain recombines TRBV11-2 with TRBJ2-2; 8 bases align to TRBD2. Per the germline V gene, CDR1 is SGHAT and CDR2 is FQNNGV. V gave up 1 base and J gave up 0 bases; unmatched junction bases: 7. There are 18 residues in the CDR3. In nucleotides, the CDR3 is TGTGCCAGCAGCTTAGCCCCCGCGGGGGGCCCGAACACCGGGGAGCTGTTTTTT. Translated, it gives CASSLAPAGGPNTGELFF.

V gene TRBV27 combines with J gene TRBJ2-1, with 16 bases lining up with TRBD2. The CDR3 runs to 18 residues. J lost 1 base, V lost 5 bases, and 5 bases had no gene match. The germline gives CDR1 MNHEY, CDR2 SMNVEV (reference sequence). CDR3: CASSPGLAGGRSYNEQFF. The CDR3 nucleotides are TGTGCCAGCAGTCCGGGACTAGCGGGGGGGCGGTCCTACAATGAGCAGTTCTTC.

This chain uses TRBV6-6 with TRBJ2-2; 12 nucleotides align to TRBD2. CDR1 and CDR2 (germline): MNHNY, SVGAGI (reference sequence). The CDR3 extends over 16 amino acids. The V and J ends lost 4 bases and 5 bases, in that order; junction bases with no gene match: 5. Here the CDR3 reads CASSFLAGGRTGELFF. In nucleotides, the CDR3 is TGTGCCAGCAGTTTTCTAGCGGGGGGGAGGACCGGGGAGCTGTTTTTT.

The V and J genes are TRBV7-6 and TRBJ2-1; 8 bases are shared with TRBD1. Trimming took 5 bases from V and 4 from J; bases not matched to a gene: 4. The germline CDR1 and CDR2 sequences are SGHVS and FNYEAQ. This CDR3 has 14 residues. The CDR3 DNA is TGTGCCAGCAGCCACAGGACAGGGTACAATGAGCAGTTCTTC. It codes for CASSHRTGYNEQFF.

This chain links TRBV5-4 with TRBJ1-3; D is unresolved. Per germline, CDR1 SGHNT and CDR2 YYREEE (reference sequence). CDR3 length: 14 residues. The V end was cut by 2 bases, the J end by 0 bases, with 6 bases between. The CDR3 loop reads CASSFSRSGNTIYF. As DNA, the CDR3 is TGTGCCAGCAGCTTCAGTCGCTCTGGAAACACCATATATTTT.

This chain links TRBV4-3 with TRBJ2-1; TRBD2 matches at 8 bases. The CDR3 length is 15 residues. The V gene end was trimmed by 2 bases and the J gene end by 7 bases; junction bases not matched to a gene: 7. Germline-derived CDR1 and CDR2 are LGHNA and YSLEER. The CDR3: CASSQLAGSGNEQFF. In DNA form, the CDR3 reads TGCGCCAGCAGCCAATTAGCGGGGTCGGGGAATGAGCAGTTCTTC.

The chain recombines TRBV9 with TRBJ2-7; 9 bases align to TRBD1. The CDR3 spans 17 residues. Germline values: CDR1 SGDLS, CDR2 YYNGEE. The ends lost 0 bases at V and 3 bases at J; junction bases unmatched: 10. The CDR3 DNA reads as TGTGCCAGCAGCGTAGAAGGCGGGACAGGGAGTTACTACGAGCAGTACTTC. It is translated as CASSVEGGTGSYYEQYF.

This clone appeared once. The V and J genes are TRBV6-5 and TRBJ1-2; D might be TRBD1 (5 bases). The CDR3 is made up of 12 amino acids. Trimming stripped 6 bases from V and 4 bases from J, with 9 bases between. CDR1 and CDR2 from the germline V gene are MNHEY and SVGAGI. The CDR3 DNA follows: TGTGCCAGCAGCCAGGGATTCTATGGCTACACCTTC. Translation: CASSQGFYGYTF.

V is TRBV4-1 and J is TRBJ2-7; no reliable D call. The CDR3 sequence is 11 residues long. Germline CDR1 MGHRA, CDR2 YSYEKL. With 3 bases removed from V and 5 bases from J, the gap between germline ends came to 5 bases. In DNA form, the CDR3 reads TGCGCCAGCAGCCACTTAGACGAGCAGTACTTC. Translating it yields CASSHLDEQYF.